This T cell receptor (beta chain) derives from a study of graft-versus-host responses after intestinal transplantation. At the level of the study: Each patient got anti-thymocyte globulin induction, then tacrolimus and steroids for about 3 years. General study points: Association was observed between peak circulating GvH clone levels and early post-transplant HvG declines. Where graft-donor T cell macrochimerism was present, patients had high graft-versus-host to host-versus-graft clonal ratios in allografts. GvH clones were found in recipient marrow; some appeared first in ileum or blood.

Points on this clone: The antigen is not known.

Measured with immunoSEQ multiplex PCR; TCRdb has only the in-frame clones, and not every one. The sample records more than 95,000 clones, about 90% being singletons. This CDR3 has 15 residues. Germline V gene data show CDR1 as MNHNY and CDR2 as SVGAGI (reference sequence). The J segment lost 8 bases and the V segment lost 2 bases, leaving 6 bases of the junction unmatched. This clonotype was sampled from a human donor who received an intestinal transplant. This sample comprised unstimulated CD4+ T cells sorted from spleen or lymph node cells, obtained before intestinal transplant. The genes are TRBV6-6 and TRBJ2-2; 9 positions agree with TRBD2. The CDR3 nucleotides read TGTGCCAGCAGTTACATGCGGGAGGGCCGAGGGGAGCTGTTTTTT. Encoded protein: CASSYMREGRGELFF.